This TCR beta chain came from a study of blood T cell repertoires in COVID-19. Study-wide background: Sample material is recorded as cDNA or gDNA derived from T cells, B-cell-depleted T cells, or PBMCs.

Original analysis: Amplification of reference gene primers provided the estimated nucleated cell counts. Method: immunoSEQ multiplex PCR; TCRdb's copy keeps in-frame clones and lacks some. Clone size and V and J calls were adopted from that table, with D and trimming inferred from the DNA. The sample lists about 320,000 clones, around 90% seen once, with approximately 5.4% in the top ten. Germline V gene data show CDR1 as MNHEY and CDR2 as SVGEGT. J lost 5 bases, V lost 6 bases, and 8 bases had no gene match. This CDR3 region has 14 residues. Participant ages covered roughly 18 to 89 years across about 25 US areas. Participant-given clinical history determined each cohort assignment.

The TCR sequence derives from a woman in her thirties who had recovered from COVID-19. V usage is TRBV6-2 or TRBV6-3 and J usage is TRBJ1-1; TRBD1 matches 8 bases. Material: PBMCs or T cells enriched from blood (not recorded which). The CDR3 DNA follows: TGTGCCAGCAGCCGATTACAGGGGGAGACTGAAGCTTTCTTT. Its protein product is CASSRLQGETEAFF.